Listed here are 18 T cell receptor beta chains from one sample, sequenced in a study of blood T cells in healthy people across ages. Together with a sample-barcoded 5' primer, a J-beta primer mix was included in a second PCR lasting about 6 to 11 cycles. MiXCR was run by TCRdb on the 5' RACE reads, yielding one entry per CDR3 protein. Of roughly 1.7 million distinct CDR3 sequences listed, roughly 32% are singletons. Sequencing input: blood. The origin of the receptors is a woman in her thirties in good health.

The gene calls are TRBV6-6 and TRBJ1-5; D possibly corresponds to TRBD1 (6 bases). Trimming took off 0 bases at V and 9 bases at J, with 18 bases between the two ends. This CDR3 is built from 16 residues. The germline V gene encodes CDR1 MNHNY and CDR2 SVGAGI (reference sequence). The CDR3 coding sequence is TGTGCCAGCAGTTACTCGGAGGCAGGGGCCACATGGCCCCAGCATTTT. It encodes CASSYSEAGATWPQHF.

V is TRBV25-1 and J is TRBJ2-1, with 7 bases matching TRBD2. Germline-derived CDR1 and CDR2 are MGHDK and SYGVNS. Losses at the gene ends were 3 bases for V and 4 bases for J; bases not matched to a gene: 9. The CDR3 covers 16 residues. This CDR3 reads CASSDYIAGGYNEQFF. CDR3 sequence (DNA): TGTGCCAGCAGTGATTACATAGCGGGTGGTTACAATGAGCAGTTCTTC.

The chain carries TRBV20-1 and TRBJ2-7, with D perhaps matching TRBD2 (6 bases). The CDR3 extends over 14 amino acids. The V and J ends lost 2 bases and 1 base respectively, with 12 bases between them. CDR1 is DFQATT and CDR2 is SNEGSKA in the germline V gene (reference sequence). The CDR3 here is CSARLPRGSYEQYF. The CDR3 DNA reads as TGCAGTGCTAGATTGCCCCGGGGGTCCTACGAGCAGTACTTC.

This clonotype was recorded a few times. The chain links TRBV6-5 to TRBJ2-6; a possible D gene is TRBD2 (6 bases). The CDR3 spans 16 residues. Trimming left V 7 bases short and J 0 bases short, with 13 bases between. Germline values: CDR1 MNHEY, CDR2 SVGAGI. The CDR3 DNA follows: TGTGCCAGCAAGGAGGGCCTCCCCTCTGGGGCCAACGTCCTGACTTTC. It translates to CASKEGLPSGANVLTF.

The rearrangement links TRBV15 to TRBJ2-7; 9 bases line up with TRBD2. CDR3 length: 17 amino acids. The J segment lost 0 bases and the V segment lost 2 bases, leaving 8 bases of the junction unmatched. Germline-derived CDR1 and CDR2 are LNHNV and YYDKDF (reference sequence). CDR3 sequence reads: CATSRTRTSVFSYEQYF. CDR3 in DNA: TGTGCCACCAGCAGAACCAGGACTAGCGTCTTCTCCTACGAGCAGTACTTC.

CDR3 sequence (DNA): TGTGCCAGCAGCGTAGGGTTTTTTAGAGGGGATGAGCAGTTCTTC. Translation: CASSVGFFRGDEQFF. This sequence joins TRBV9 and TRBJ2-1; TRBD1 or TRBD2 may be the D gene (5 bases each). Trimming took 0 bases from V and 8 from J, leaving 15 bases between them. Germline CDR1 is SGDLS and CDR2 is YYNGEE. This CDR3 comprises 15 residues. Based on the CDR3 plus reference TRBV9 and TRBJ2-1, the full variable domain is DSGVTQTPKHLITATGQRVTLRCSPRSGDLSVYWYQQSLDQGLQFLIQYYNGEERAKGNILERFSAQQFPDLHSELNLSSLELGDSALYFCASSVGFFRGDEQFFGPGTRLTVL.

This chain connects TRBV5-1 to TRBJ2-1; TRBD2 aligns across 11 bases. The trim removed 4 bases at V and 7 bases at J, leaving 10 bases unmatched. CDR1 and CDR2 (germline): SGHRS, YFSETQ. The CDR3 covers 16 residues. CDR3 loop: CASSPYSGGAVNEQFF. The CDR3 DNA reads TGCGCCAGCAGCCCCTATAGCGGGGGGGCCGTTAATGAGCAGTTCTTC.

This clonotype was observed a handful of times. The V and J genes are TRBV2 and TRBJ1-1; perhaps TRBD1 as D (5 bases). CDR1 and CDR2 (germline): SNHLY, FYNNEI. The CDR3 contains 14 residues. Trimming left V 6 bases short and J 1 base short, with 12 bases between. The CDR3 nucleotides read TGTGCCAGCAGCGAGGGGACGGGGAACACTGAAGCTTTCTTT. This codes for CASSEGTGNTEAFF. Variable domain in full (rest from reference TRBV2 and TRBJ1-1): EPEVTQTPSHQVTQMGQEVILRCVPISNHLYFYWYRQILGQKVEFLVSFYNNEISEKSEIFDDQFSVERPDGSNFTLKIRSTKLEDSAMYFCASSEGTGNTEAFFGQGTRLTVV.

The chain recombines TRBV29-1 with TRBJ2-5, with 7 bases fitting TRBD2. Unmatched junction bases numbered 15, after V lost 4 bases and J lost 4 bases. Germline values: CDR1 SQVTM, CDR2 ANQGSEA. The length of the CDR3 is 16 residues. CDR3 DNA sequence: TGCAGCGTTGGGATATGGGCGGGAGAGTATGGAGAGACCCAGTACTTC. It translates to CSVGIWAGEYGETQYF.

This chain joins TRBV5-1 and TRBJ2-2, with D perhaps matching TRBD2 (5 bases). CDR3 length equals 14 residues. The V gene's germline CDR1 is SGHRS and CDR2 YFSETQ. Between the trimmed V and J ends, which lost 7 bases and 3 bases, there was a span of 13 bases. CDR3 in amino acids: CASGRHHDTGELFF. The CDR3 bases are TGCGCCAGCGGGAGACACCATGACACCGGGGAGCTGTTTTTT.

The J gene is TRBJ1-2, the V gene TRBV6-5; TRBD1 agrees at 8 bases. The CDR3 extends over 15 amino acids. Germline trimming cut 5 bases from V and 4 bases from J; bases unmatched to any gene: 9. Germline CDR1 reads MNHEY; CDR2 reads SVGAGI. CDR3 region: CASSTSPGGTYGYTF. The CDR3 region has the DNA TGTGCCAGCAGTACCTCCCCAGGGGGCACCTATGGCTACACCTTC.

This chain uses TRBV7-3 with TRBJ2-7, with a weak D call TRBD1 (7 bases). The CDR3 extends over 14 amino acids. V was trimmed by 1 base and J by 5 bases, leaving 12 bases between them. Germline V gene sequence: CDR1 SGHTA, CDR2 FQGTGA. The CDR3 region is CASSLNSGGNEQYF. CDR3 coding DNA: TGTGCCAGCAGCTTAAATTCAGGGGGGAACGAGCAGTACTTC.

There are a few counts of this clonotype. The V and J genes are TRBV28 and TRBJ2-7; D is possibly TRBD1 (5 bases). The CDR3 length is 14 residues. Germline V gene data show CDR1 as MDHEN and CDR2 as SYDVKM. Trimming removed 3 bases from V and 4 bases from J, with 13 bases in between. CDR3 coding DNA: TGTGCCAGCAGTTTGGACCAGGGTAAATACGAGCAGTACTTC. Residues: CASSLDQGKYEQYF.

This clonotype was detected a few times. The J gene is TRBJ1-2, the V gene TRBV3-1; D uncertain. The V end was cut by 0 bases, the J end by 5 bases, with 10 bases between. Germline V gene lookup returns CDR1 LGHDT and CDR2 YNNKEL (reference sequence). The CDR3 length is 14 residues. CDR3 sequence: CASSQDDTAYGYTF. DNA of the CDR3: TGTGCCAGCAGCCAAGATGACACAGCATATGGCTACACCTTC.

This clonotype was observed once. The rearrangement joins TRBV27 to TRBJ2-5, with 11 bases that match TRBD1. V dropped 5 bases and J dropped 7; count of bases not matched to a gene: 9. CDR1 is MNHEY, CDR2 SMNVEV, per germline (reference sequence). This CDR3 region has 15 residues. CDR3 bases: TGTGCCAGCAGTCCCGGGACAGGGGGAGGAGGGACCCAGTACTTC. Its protein is CASSPGTGGGGTQYF.

The V gene is TRBV28, the J gene TRBJ2-5; the match to TRBD2 covers 8 bases. V lost 2 bases and J lost 6; bases outside the gene matches: 5. The CDR3 is 14 residues long. CDR1 MDHEN and CDR2 SYDVKM come from the germline V gene. The CDR3 DNA sequence: TGTGCCAGCAGTTTAACGACTAGCGAGAAGACCCAGTACTTC. It is translated as CASSLTTSEKTQYF.

The chain carries TRBV4-1 and TRBJ2-3; tentative D call: TRBD2 (5 bases). V lost 2 bases, J lost 1 base, and 7 bases lay in between. Germline CDR1 MGHRA, CDR2 YSYEKL. The CDR3 sequence is 14 residues long. The CDR3 loop is CASSQFSGTDTQYF. For the CDR3, the DNA is TGCGCCAGCAGCCAATTTAGCGGCACAGATACGCAGTATTTT.

This clonotype was seen a few times. The gene calls are TRBV2 and TRBJ2-7; 8 bases are a match to TRBD1. This CDR3 comprises 14 residues. J gave up 5 bases and V 6 bases, and 9 bases lay outside the gene matches. Germline assignment: CDR1 SNHLY and CDR2 FYNNEI. CDR3 in amino acids: CASRSRTGSDEQYF. For the CDR3, the DNA is TGTGCCAGCAGGTCCAGGACAGGGTCCGACGAGCAGTACTTC.